This T cell receptor (beta chain) was recorded in a study of circulating and synovial CD4+ cells in juvenile arthritis. This CDR3 has 14 residues. The germline gives CDR1 SNHLY, CDR2 FYNNEI. The V gene lost 8 bases and the J gene lost 1 base, with 13 bases spanning the gap. Only in-frame clones appear in the TCRdb table, and some are missing; sequencing was by immunoSEQ multiplex PCR. The repertoire holds 32,000 or so clones, nearly 95% seen once, with more than 0.15% in the top ten. Material for sequencing was CD4+ T cells from blood. This receptor was obtained from a human donor with juvenile idiopathic arthritis. V gene TRBV2 combines with J gene TRBJ2-3; tentative D call: TRBD2 (5 bases). In DNA, the CDR3 is TGTGCCAGCTGTCAGCTAGCCCGCACAGATACGCAGTATTTT. Translation: CASCQLARTDTQYF.